This T cell receptor beta chain was retrieved from a study of vaccination and CD4 T cells after COVID-19. J gave up 4 bases and V 5 bases, and 9 bases lay outside the gene matches. CDR1 is SGHTA and CDR2 is FQGNSA in the germline V gene. The CDR3 is made up of 16 amino acids. Treatment meaning: roughly ten-day PBMC culture with coronavirus spike peptide pools or control peptides (ViraFEST assay). The Oncomine TCR Beta short-read assay was applied to DNA of cultured CD4+ T cells. One entry per CDR3 protein, called by TCRdb with MiXCR from the PCR reads. The sample has some 23,000 distinct CDR3 sequences; 67% are singletons. Details on this clonotype: Its antigen is unknown.

The sequencing used CD4+ T cells from blood, cultured in vitro, collected after SARS-CoV-2 vaccination. The sequence was obtained from a human donor who received a COVID-19 vaccine. V gene TRBV7-2 combines with J gene TRBJ2-3; 10 nucleotides agree with TRBD2. The CDR3 loop is CASSPQSGGASDTQYF. The CDR3 bases are TGTGCCAGCAGCCCGCAGAGCGGGGGGGCCTCAGATACGCAGTATTTT.